The TCR beta chain described here comes from a study of shared clonotypes between healthy human individuals. The length of the CDR3 is 20 residues. The germline gives CDR1 LNHNV, CDR2 YYDKDF (reference sequence). V shed 1 base, J shed 8 bases, and the junction held 21 bases outside the gene matches. The repertoire was sequenced with immunoSEQ multiplex PCR; TCRdb's copy has only in-frame clones and lacks some. The table has about 2.5 million clones, 85% to 95% seen once. This chain joins TRBV15 and TRBJ2-3, with 10 positions matching TRBD2. This TCR was recovered from a man aged 18 to 30 in good health. Some clones in this sample may be carry-over from other donors' samples. The material sequenced was naive CD4+ T cells from PBMCs. The subset: CD45RA+ positively selected. CDR3 sequence: CATSRGGSAGGPDPRGTQYF. The CDR3 DNA is TGTGCCACCAGCAGAGGGGGATCAGCGGGAGGGCCTGATCCAAGGGGTACGCAGTATTTT. Full variable domain (remainder filled in from reference TRBV15 and TRBJ2-3): DAMVIQNPRYQVTQFGKPVTLSCSQTLNHNVMYWYQQKSSQAPKLLFHYYDKDFNNEADTPDNFQSRRPNTSFCFLDIRSPGLGDTAMYLCATSRGGSAGGPDPRGTQYFGPGTRLTVL.